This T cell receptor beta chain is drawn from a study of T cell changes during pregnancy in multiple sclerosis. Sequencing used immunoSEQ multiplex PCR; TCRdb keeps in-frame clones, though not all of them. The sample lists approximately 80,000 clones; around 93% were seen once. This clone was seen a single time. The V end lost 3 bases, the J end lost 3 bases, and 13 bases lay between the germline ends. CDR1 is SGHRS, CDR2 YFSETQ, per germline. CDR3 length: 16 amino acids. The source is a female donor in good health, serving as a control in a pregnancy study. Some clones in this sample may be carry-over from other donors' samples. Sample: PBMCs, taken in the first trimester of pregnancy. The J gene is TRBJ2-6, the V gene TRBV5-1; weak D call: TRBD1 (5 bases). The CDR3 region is CASSSPQGGGANVLTF. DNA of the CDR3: TGCGCCAGCAGCTCACCCCAGGGCGGTGGGGCCAACGTCCTGACTTTC.